The clone carrying this T cell receptor (beta chain) was recorded many times. RNA transcripts served as the template for amplifying TCR beta CDR3 regions. The study used the HTBI primer set for a first-round RT-PCR of the TCR CDR3. TCRdb reprocessed the multiplex PCR reads via MiXCR and lists one record per CDR3 protein. The sample gives hundreds of thousands of distinct CDR3 sequences, under 20% of which show up once; 3.8% is in the top ten. The sample is drawn from a study of T cells in Graves' hyperthyroidism and ophthalmopathy. Patients were aged 18 to 65, had disease duration under 2 months, and had newly diagnosed hyperthyroidism. The junction had 2 bases not matched to a gene; V was cut back by 5 bases and J by 4 bases. CDR3 length: 13 residues. CDR1 is MNHEY and CDR2 is SMNVEV in the germline V gene (reference sequence).

The origin of this receptor is a woman aged 30 to 39 with Graves' hyperthyroidism. Sequencing input: blood. This chain uses TRBV27 with TRBJ2-1; 7 nucleotides align to TRBD1. The DNA of the CDR3 is TGTGCCAGCAGTAAGACAGGGTACAATGAGCAGTTCTTC. Protein sequence: CASSKTGYNEQFF.